The 19 T cell receptor beta chains presented below share a single source sample, sequenced in a study of Graves' ophthalmopathy and Graves' hyperthyroidism (dated by TCRdb to between 2018 and 2020). Instrument on record: Illumina HiSeq 2000. For repertoire sequencing, the TCR beta CDR3 regions were amplified from RNA transcripts. The first round of RT-PCR was done with HTBI primers and the Qiagen OneStep RT-PCR kit, and was followed by a second round of multiplex PCR, then size selection and purification. Starting from the raw public reads, TCRdb applied fastp trimming at Q25, assembled clones with MiXCR and retained in-frame beta chains. CDR3 protein duplicates are merged, each entry listing the most common genes and DNA. Here the sample has approximately 700,000 distinct CDR3 sequences; 35% to 50% occur a single time. The ten most abundant clones make up 44% of the sample. The sample was peripheral blood. The receptors here all came from an adult man with Graves' ophthalmopathy.

Ten or more counts support this clonotype. For the CDR3, the DNA is TGTGCCACCGGGGACAGCGGAAATAATTCACCCCTCCACTTT. Translating gives CATGDSGNNSPLHF. The gene calls are TRBV10-3 and TRBJ1-6; 7 nucleotides agree with TRBD1. Germline trimming cut 10 bases from V and 5 bases from J; bases unmatched to any gene: 8. Germline V CDR1 and CDR2: ENHRY, SYGVKD. The CDR3 loop spans 14 amino acids.

This clonotype came up a few times. This chain joins TRBV7-9 and TRBJ2-7, with 8 bases matching TRBD1. Trimming cost V 6 bases and J 3 bases; bases outside gene matches: 10. CDR1 and CDR2 from the germline V gene are SEHNR and FQNEAQ (reference sequence). CDR3 size: 15 residues. The DNA of the CDR3 is TGTGCCAGCAGTTTATCAGGCAGGGGGCTCTACGAGCAGTACTTC. This translates into CASSLSGRGLYEQYF.

Relative to its sample, this clonotype is medium-sized. V and J are TRBV2 and TRBJ1-2, with D perhaps TRBD1 (5 bases). Between the trimmed V and J ends, which lost 4 bases and 4 bases, there was a span of 13 bases. The germline CDR1 and CDR2 sequences are SNHLY and FYNNEI. CDR3 size: 14 residues. CDR3 in amino acids: CASSGVGRPYGYTF. The CDR3 DNA sequence: TGTGCCAGCAGTGGCGTGGGACGGCCCTATGGCTACACCTTC.

The J gene is TRBJ1-2, the V gene TRBV4-1; perhaps TRBD1 as D (6 bases). Between the trimmed V and J ends, which lost 5 bases and 8 bases, there was a span of 15 bases. Per germline, CDR1 MGHRA and CDR2 YSYEKL. CDR3 length: 13 amino acids. CDR3 sequence: CASSNTGRGGYTF. For the CDR3, the DNA is TGCGCCAGCAGCAATACAGGGCGAGGCGGCTACACCTTC.

The chain has TRBV10-2 and TRBJ1-5; D is ambiguous. Trimming shortened V by 3 bases and J by 11 bases, and 20 bases separated the two germline ends. The CDR3 loop spans 15 amino acids. Germline V lookup: CDR1 WSHSY, CDR2 SAAADI. CDR3 in DNA: TGCGCCAGCAGTGACGGTGGAGCTTTCCAAGAGACCCAGCATTTT. It is translated as CASSDGGAFQETQHF.

This clonotype appeared a single time. The chain recombines TRBV25-1 with TRBJ1-1; no reliable D call. V was shortened by 6 bases and J by 0 bases, with 17 bases between the two germline ends. Germline V gene data show CDR1 as MGHDK and CDR2 as SYGVNS. The CDR3 contains 16 residues. CDR3 nucleotide sequence: TGTGCCAGCAGCCTAACACGGGGTAACATGAACACTGAAGCTTTCTTT. Protein: CASSLTRGNMNTEAFF. The entire variable domain, with the rest obtained from reference TRBV25-1 and TRBJ1-1, is as follows: EADIYQTPRYLVIGTGKKITLECSQTMGHDKMYWYQQDPGMELHLIHYSYGVNSTEKGDLSSESTVSRIRTEHFPLTLESARPSHTSQYLCASSLTRGNMNTEAFFGQGTRLTVV.

This rearrangement joins TRBV25-1 to TRBJ1-1; TRBD1 matches at 7 bases. Per the germline V gene, CDR1 is MGHDK and CDR2 is SYGVNS. CDR3 size: 15 residues. The ends lost 10 bases at V and 5 bases at J; junction bases unmatched: 16. As DNA, the CDR3 is TGTGCCAACAGAGGGGAGGGGACAGCGGGAACTGAAGCTTTCTTT. It codes for CANRGEGTAGTEAFF.

Worth noting for this clonotype: This may be a read error: a much more frequent sequence differs by one nucleotide. The CDR3: CAIRGLGGQVPQETQYF. CDR3 DNA: TGTGCCATCCGTGGTCTAGGAGGACAGGTCCCCCAAGAGACCCAGTACTTC. The V gene is TRBV10-3, the J gene TRBJ2-5; 7 nucleotides line up with TRBD1. CDR1 and CDR2 (germline): ENHRY, SYGVKD. This CDR3 has 17 residues. Trimming cost V 8 bases and J 1 base; bases outside gene matches: 16.

There are a few counts of this clonotype. V is TRBV19 and J is TRBJ2-7, with 10 bases aligning to TRBD2. Germline CDR1 and CDR2: LNHDA and SQIVND (reference sequence). The CDR3 runs to 15 residues. V was clipped by 3 bases and J by 2 bases; unmatched bases: 4. The CDR3 DNA reads TGTGCCAGTAGTATGACCCTAGCGGGAGCCTACGAGCAGTACTTC. It yields the protein CASSMTLAGAYEQYF.

A single count supports this clonotype. The gene calls are TRBV10-3 and TRBJ1-1, with a tentative D call TRBD1 (5 bases). CDR1 is ENHRY, CDR2 SYGVKD, per germline. The germline V and J ends were trimmed by 4 bases and 1 base, with 7 bases remaining between them. The CDR3 is 13 amino acids. CDR3 amino acids: CAISGGANTEAFF. CDR3 DNA sequence: TGTGCCATCAGTGGAGGGGCGAACACTGAAGCTTTCTTT.

Only a few counts were recorded for this clonotype. This rearrangement joins TRBV7-6 to TRBJ2-5, with 7 nucleotides matching TRBD1. The CDR3 runs to 14 residues. Trimming took 2 bases from V and 11 from J; bases not matched to a gene: 11. Germline CDR1 SGHVS, CDR2 FNYEAQ. The CDR3 DNA reads as TGTGCCAGCAGCTTAAGGGACAGCACAGATACGCAGTACTTC. This encodes CASSLRDSTDTQYF.

The CDR3 protein is CASRLSAEGLETQYF. CDR3 coding DNA: TGCGCCAGCAGGCTTTCTGCGGAAGGTCTAGAGACCCAGTACTTC. V usage is TRBV10-2 and J usage is TRBJ2-5; D unresolved. The germline gives CDR1 WSHSY, CDR2 SAAADI. Trimming stripped 6 bases from V and 4 bases from J, with 18 bases between. This CDR3 has 15 residues.

This clonotype was found a few times. V and J are TRBV5-1 and TRBJ2-2; no clear D gene. CDR1 and CDR2 (germline): SGHRS, YFSETQ. The CDR3 has 11 amino acids. Trimming stripped 6 bases from V and 7 bases from J, with 7 bases between. CDR3 coding DNA: TGCGCCAGCAACCTAAACGGGGAGCTGTTTTTT. Protein sequence: CASNLNGELFF. Full variable domain (outside the CDR3, taken from reference TRBV5-1 and TRBJ2-2): KAGVTQTPRYLIKTRGQQVTLSCSPISGHRSVSWYQQTPGQGLQFLFEYFSETQRNKGNFPGRFSGRQFSNSRSEMNVSTLELGDSALYLCASNLNGELFFGEGSRLTVL.

This clonotype was observed once. The chain recombines TRBV7-3 with TRBJ2-5; D unclear. Germline lookup yields CDR1 SGHTA and CDR2 FQGTGA. The CDR3 is made up of 14 amino acids. V lost 5 bases, J lost 5 bases, and 15 bases lay in between. The CDR3 sequence: CASSPQGVWETQYF. Written as DNA, the CDR3 is TGTGCCAGCAGCCCTCAAGGTGTTTGGGAGACCCAGTACTTC.

This clonotype has ten or more counts. The chain couples TRBV9 to TRBJ1-6, with D tentatively TRBD1 (5 bases). Germline V gene lookup returns CDR1 SGDLS and CDR2 YYNGEE. The CDR3 loop spans 15 amino acids. Trimming cost V 3 bases and J 7 bases, with 14 bases left between them. The CDR3 loop reads CASSAGTLPNSPLHF. The CDR3 DNA follows: TGTGCCAGCAGCGCCGGGACGCTCCCAAATTCACCCCTCCACTTT. Looking up the rest from reference TRBV9 and TRBJ1-6 gives the full variable domain: DSGVTQTPKHLITATGQRVTLRCSPRSGDLSVYWYQQSLDQGLQFLIQYYNGEERAKGNILERFSAQQFPDLHSELNLSSLELGDSALYFCASSAGTLPNSPLHFGNGTRLTVT.

Turning to this clonotype: This may arise from a read error, as a much more abundant clone is one base away. The chain employs TRBV12-3 or TRBV12-4 and TRBJ1-1; the D gene is possibly TRBD1 (6 bases). This CDR3 comprises 14 residues. The CDR3 region is CVSSTQPRGTEAFF. In DNA form, the CDR3 reads TGTGTCAGCAGTACACAACCAAGGGGGACTGAAGCTTTCTTT.

This clonotype was seen a handful of times. The J gene is TRBJ1-1, the V gene TRBV19; D is possibly TRBD1 (5 bases). The CDR3 is made up of 14 amino acids. Trimming removed 3 bases at V and 0 bases at J, with 8 bases between. Germline lookup yields CDR1 LNHDA and CDR2 SQIVND (reference sequence). Written as DNA, the CDR3 is TGTGCCAGTAGTATTCAGGGAATGAACACTGAAGCTTTCTTT. Protein sequence: CASSIQGMNTEAFF.

The chain recombines TRBV7-9 with TRBJ2-5; 12 bases map to TRBD2. Germline assignment: CDR1 SEHNR and CDR2 FQNEAQ (reference sequence). The V and J ends lost 5 bases and 4 bases, in that order; junction bases with no gene match: 23. There are 21 residues in the CDR3. CDR3 in amino acids: CASSQDALASGRVGLGETQYF. The CDR3 DNA is TGTGCCAGCAGCCAAGATGCCCTCGCTAGCGGGAGGGTTGGCCTGGGAGAGACCCAGTACTTC.

This clonotype was detected only a few times. The chain links TRBV10-3 to TRBJ1-3; D is ambiguous. Trimming took 10 bases from V and 4 from J, leaving 8 bases between them. The length of the CDR3 is 11 residues. In germline, CDR1 is ENHRY, CDR2 SYGVKD. This CDR3 is CASLSGNTIYF. The CDR3 DNA sequence: TGTGCCAGCTTATCCGGAAACACCATATATTTT.